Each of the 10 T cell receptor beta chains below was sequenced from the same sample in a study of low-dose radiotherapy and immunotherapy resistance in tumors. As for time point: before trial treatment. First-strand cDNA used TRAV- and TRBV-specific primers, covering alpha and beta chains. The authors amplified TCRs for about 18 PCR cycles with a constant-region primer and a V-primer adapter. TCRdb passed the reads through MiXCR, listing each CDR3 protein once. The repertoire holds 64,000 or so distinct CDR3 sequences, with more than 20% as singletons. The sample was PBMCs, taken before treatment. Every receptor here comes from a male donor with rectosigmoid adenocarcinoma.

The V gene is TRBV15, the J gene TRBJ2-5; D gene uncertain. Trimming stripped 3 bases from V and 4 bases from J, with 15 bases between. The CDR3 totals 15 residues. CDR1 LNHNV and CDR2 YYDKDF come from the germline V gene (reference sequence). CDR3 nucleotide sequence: TGTGCCACCAGCAGCCCTACAGAGTATTTAGAGACCCAGTACTTC. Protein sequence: CATSSPTEYLETQYF.

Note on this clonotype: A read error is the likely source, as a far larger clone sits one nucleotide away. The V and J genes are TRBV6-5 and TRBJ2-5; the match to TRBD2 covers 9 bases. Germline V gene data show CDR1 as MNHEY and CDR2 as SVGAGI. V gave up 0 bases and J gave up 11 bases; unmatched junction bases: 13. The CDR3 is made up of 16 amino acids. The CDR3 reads CASSYSDGGGGNEQYF. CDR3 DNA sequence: TGTGCCAGCAGTTACTCGGACGGCGGGGGGGGGAATGAGCAGTACTTC.

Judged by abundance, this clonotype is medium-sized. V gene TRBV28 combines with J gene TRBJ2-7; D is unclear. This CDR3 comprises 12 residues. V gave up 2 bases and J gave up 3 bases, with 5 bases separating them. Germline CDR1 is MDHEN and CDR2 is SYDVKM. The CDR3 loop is CASSLRFYEQYF. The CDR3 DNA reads TGTGCCAGCAGTTTAAGGTTCTACGAGCAGTACTTC. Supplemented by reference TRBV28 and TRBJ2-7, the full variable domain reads DVKVTQSSRYLVKRTGEKVFLECVQDMDHENMFWYRQDPGLGLRLIYFSYDVKMKEKGDIPEGYSVSREKKERFSLILESASTNQTSMYLCASSLRFYEQYFGPGTRLTVT.

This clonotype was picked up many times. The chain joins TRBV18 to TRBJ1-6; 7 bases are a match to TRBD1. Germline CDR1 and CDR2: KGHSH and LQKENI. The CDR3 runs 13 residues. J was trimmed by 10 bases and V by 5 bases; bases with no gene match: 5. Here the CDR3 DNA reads TGTGCCAGCTCATTGGACAGGAACTCACCCCTCCACTTT. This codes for CASSLDRNSPLHF.

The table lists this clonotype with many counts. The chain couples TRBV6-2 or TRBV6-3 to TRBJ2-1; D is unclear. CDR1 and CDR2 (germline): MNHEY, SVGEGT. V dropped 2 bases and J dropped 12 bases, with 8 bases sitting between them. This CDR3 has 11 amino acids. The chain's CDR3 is CASSYDNRQFF. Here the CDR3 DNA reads TGTGCCAGCAGTTACGACAATAGGCAGTTCTTC.

CDR3 amino acids: CASSSNPHGYGYTF. The DNA for the CDR3 is TGTGCCAGCAGCTCGAATCCCCATGGATACGGCTACACCTTC. The V and J genes are TRBV3-1 and TRBJ1-2; D is ambiguous. CDR3 length: 14 residues. V lost 5 bases to trimming and J lost 8 bases, with 18 bases between them. Germline CDR1 LGHDT, CDR2 YNNKEL (reference sequence).

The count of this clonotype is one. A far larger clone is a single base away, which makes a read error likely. CDR3 coding DNA: TGTGCCAGCAGCCGAGACAGGGAGCCTTCCTACGAGCAGTTCTTC. It codes for CASSRDREPSYEQFF. The chain has TRBV7-9 and TRBJ2-1, with 7 bases that match TRBD1. This CDR3 is built from 15 residues. The germline V gene encodes CDR1 SEHNR and CDR2 FQNEAQ (reference sequence). V lost 5 bases, J lost 10 bases, and 14 bases stayed unmatched.

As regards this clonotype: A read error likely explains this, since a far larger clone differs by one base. CDR3 amino acids: CASIFLTPGQGSGYTF. The CDR3 region has the DNA TGTGCCAGCATTTTTCTGACCCCGGGACAGGGAAGTGGCTACACCTTC. The chain couples TRBV27 to TRBJ1-2; 9 nucleotides line up with TRBD1. The ends lost 7 bases at V and 7 bases at J; junction bases unmatched: 16. The CDR3 spans 16 residues. Per germline, CDR1 MNHEY and CDR2 SMNVEV (reference sequence).

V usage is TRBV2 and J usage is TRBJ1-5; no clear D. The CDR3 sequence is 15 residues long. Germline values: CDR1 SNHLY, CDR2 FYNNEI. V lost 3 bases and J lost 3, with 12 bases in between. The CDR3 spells CASSDPRRLNQPQHF. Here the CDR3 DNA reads TGTGCCAGCAGTGACCCCCGGCGGCTCAATCAGCCCCAGCATTTT.

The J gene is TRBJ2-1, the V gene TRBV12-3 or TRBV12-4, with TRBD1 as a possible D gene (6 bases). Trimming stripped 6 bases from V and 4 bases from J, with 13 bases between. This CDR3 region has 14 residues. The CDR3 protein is CASRDRDRYNEQFF. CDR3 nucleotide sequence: TGTGCCAGCAGAGACAGAGACAGGTACAATGAGCAGTTCTTC.